This T cell receptor beta chain was documented in a study of sequential checkpoint blockade in melanoma. Germline values: CDR1 MRHNA, CDR2 SNTAGT. Trimming cost V 4 bases and J 5 bases; bases outside gene matches: 10. The CDR3 length is 18 residues. Method: immunoSEQ multiplex PCR; TCRdb's copy keeps in-frame clones and lacks some. This table has approximately 10,000 clones, around four fifths appearing once. Treatment denoted: randomized to nivolumab then ipilimumab (arm A) or the reverse (arm B). Patients had received no earlier DNA-damaging chemotherapy. PBMC sorting kept live CD3+CD8+ cells without CD19 or CD56.

The J gene is TRBJ2-4, the V gene TRBV6-4; 14 nucleotides match TRBD2. Here the sequenced sample was CD8+ T cells sorted from blood (inferred from file names), taken from a patient given nivolumab and ipilimumab in sequence. The source is a human donor with melanoma. The CDR3 is CASSVRLAGGFRENIQYF. The CDR3 region has the DNA TGTGCCAGCAGTGTTCGACTAGCGGGAGGGTTTAGGGAAAACATTCAGTACTTC.